This TCR beta chain came from a study of human versus mouse CDR3 diversity and MHC coevolution (dated by TCRdb to between 2016 and 2019). With respect to the entire study: According to reports, the immunoSEQ assay detects one in 200,000 T cells and minimizes multiplex PCR amplification bias. Human naive CD4 T cell repertoires served as a reference for TCR selection on multiple MHC II alleles, compared against human-TCR-locus transgenic mice with single MHC II. Across the mouse and human samples, each sample yielded between about 5.5 x 10^6 and 1.6 x 10^7 valid reads. Three healthy volunteer blood donors made up the human cohort, with one aged 30 to 40, one aged 40 to 50 and one aged 60 to 70 at collection. Overall study results and their limits: Among all the groups compared, the lowest clonal inequality scores came from most of the three human donors. Because human T cells were selected on roughly six MHC II alleles, repertoire diversity in humans and mice was not considered directly comparable. On average, humans had more CDR3 deletions and insertions than mice did, pointing to greater exonuclease and TdT activity. The largest TCR beta repertoire according to iCHAO1 estimates belonged to humans, at some 1.5 million clonotypes, a result attributed likely to selection by multiple MHC II molecules.

Fluorescence-activated cell sorting was used to pull naive CD4 T cells, meaning cells that were CD45RO-negative and CD62L-positive, out of the PBMCs. Approximately 47 ml of fresh peripheral blood was drawn per donor, and PBMCs were isolated by Ficoll density centrifugation. All samples were sorted on a FACSAria III instrument and reached purity above 85%. Genomic DNA was extracted from the sorted cells using the QIAGEN blood and tissue kit and was quantified on a NanoDrop 1000. The immunoSEQ platform deep sequenced and quantified TCR alpha and beta chains by multiplex PCR of genomic DNA. Under the source paper's analysis protocol: IMGT gene and region definitions were used to annotate TCR sequences. Out-of-frame rearrangements served as a stand-in for the preselection repertoire and were compared with in-frame clonotypes. To estimate repertoire size, the study used the iCHAO1 estimator that comes with the immunoSEQ platform. A Gini index based on the Lorenz curve was applied to in-frame amino acid clonotypes to measure clonal inequality. The intersect function in the R package tcR was used to count shared clonotypes, while the Jaccard index served to score similarity. Principal component analysis of V, J and V-J usage frequencies was run with the R prcomp function without normalization. Imported from immuneACCESS, the table was reduced by TCRdb to in-frame sequences with V and J called. These copies leave out some clones; in studies compared against another copy, an unresolved V gene accounts for under half, and the cause of the remainder is not known. V and J calls and clone size are as listed in that table; D and trimming were resolved from the DNA. The sample table holds tens of thousands of clones, of which approximately 92% were seen once. The leading ten clones occupy approximately 1.5% of the sample.

The CDR3, cysteine through phenylalanine, is 14 amino acids long. Only the CDR3 portion is preserved as DNA: 42 bases, with reading frame beginning at the first base. The germline V gene yields SQVTM for CDR1 and ANQGSEA for CDR2. V is cut by 4 bases and J by 1 base, and the space between the germline ends is 13 bases. With respect to this clone: The clone's antigen remains unknown. The input lacks base qualities; no much larger clone sits a single base away.

The receptor comes from a person between 25 and 69 years old in good health. This chain joins TRBV29-1 to TRBJ1-1; no D gene is confidently identified. Sequenced material: naive CD4+ T cells from blood. The sample's cell subset or site label is to be understood as: CD45RO-negative CD62L-positive naive CD4 T cells. This receptor has the CDR3 CSVAGGSENTEAFF. The DNA is as follows: TGCAGCGTTGCCGGCGGCAGCGAGAACACTGAAGCTTTCTTT.